The sequence of this TCR beta chain was determined in a study of vaccination effects on CD4 cells after COVID-19. This clone was recorded a few times. Its antigen remains unknown. This CDR3 contains 8 residues. The germline V gene has CDR1 GTSNPN and CDR2 SVGIG (reference sequence). Trimming cost V 5 bases and J 8 bases, with 3 bases left between them. Profiling relied on immunoSEQ multiplex PCR, and the TCRdb table lists in-frame clones only, not all of them. The table lists fewer than 25,000 clones, around 62% of them singletons. Ahead of sequencing, the ViraFEST assay grew antigen-specific CD4+ T cells using viral peptide pools. Researchers isolated CD4+ T cells once 9 to 11 days of culture had elapsed. Testing of the vaccine recipients showed negative nucleocapsid antibodies and no prior SARS-CoV-2 infection.

The chain employs TRBV30 and TRBJ1-1, with no clear D. The material sequenced was CD4+ T cells from PBMCs cultured with HCoV-NL63 spike peptides, taken before COVID-19 vaccination. The clonotype originates from a human donor who received a COVID-19 vaccine. CDR3 loop: CAWEEAFF. The CDR3 nucleotides read TGTGCCTGGGAGGAAGCTTTCTTT.